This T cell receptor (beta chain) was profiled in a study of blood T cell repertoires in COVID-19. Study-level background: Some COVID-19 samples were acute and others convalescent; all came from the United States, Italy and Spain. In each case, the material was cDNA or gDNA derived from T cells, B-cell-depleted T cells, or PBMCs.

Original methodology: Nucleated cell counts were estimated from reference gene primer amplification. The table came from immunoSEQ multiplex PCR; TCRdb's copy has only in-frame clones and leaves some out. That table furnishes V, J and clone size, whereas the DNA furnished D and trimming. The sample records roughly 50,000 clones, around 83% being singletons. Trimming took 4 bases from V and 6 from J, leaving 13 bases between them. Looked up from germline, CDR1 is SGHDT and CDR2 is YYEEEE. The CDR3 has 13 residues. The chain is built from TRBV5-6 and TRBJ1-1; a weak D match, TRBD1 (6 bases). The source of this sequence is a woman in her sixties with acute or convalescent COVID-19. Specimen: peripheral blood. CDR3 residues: CASSPQGLSEAFF. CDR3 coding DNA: TGTGCCAGCAGCCCACAGGGTTTATCTGAAGCTTTCTTT.